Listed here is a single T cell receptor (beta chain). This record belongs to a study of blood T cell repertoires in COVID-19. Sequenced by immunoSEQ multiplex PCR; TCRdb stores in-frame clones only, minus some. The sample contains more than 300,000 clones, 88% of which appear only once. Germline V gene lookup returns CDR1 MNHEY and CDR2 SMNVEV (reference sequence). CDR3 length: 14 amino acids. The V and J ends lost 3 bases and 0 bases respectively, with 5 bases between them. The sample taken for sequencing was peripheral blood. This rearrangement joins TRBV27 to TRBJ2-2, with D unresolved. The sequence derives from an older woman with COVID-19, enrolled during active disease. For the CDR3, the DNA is TGTGCCAGCAGTTTTCAGGCGAACACCGGGGAGCTGTTTTTT. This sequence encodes CASSFQANTGELFF.